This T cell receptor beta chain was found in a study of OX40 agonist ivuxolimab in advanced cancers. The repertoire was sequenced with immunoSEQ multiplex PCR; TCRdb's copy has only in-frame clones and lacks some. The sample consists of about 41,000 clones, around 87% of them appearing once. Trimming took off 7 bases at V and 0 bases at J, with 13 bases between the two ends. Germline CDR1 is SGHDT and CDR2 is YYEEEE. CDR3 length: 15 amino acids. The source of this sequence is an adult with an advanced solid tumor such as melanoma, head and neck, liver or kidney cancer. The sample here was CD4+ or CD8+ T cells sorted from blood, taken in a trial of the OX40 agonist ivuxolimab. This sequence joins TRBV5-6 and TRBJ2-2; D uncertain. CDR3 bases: TGTGCCAGCGGAAAAGAGTTCGCGAACACCGGGGAGCTGTTTTTT. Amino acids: CASGKEFANTGELFF.